The rows below give T cell receptor beta chains drawn from one sample of a study of shared clonotypes between healthy human individuals. Profiling relied on immunoSEQ multiplex PCR, and the TCRdb table lists in-frame clones only, not all of them. The table has 2 million to 2.5 million clones, over 85% seen once. Sequencing input: naive CD4+ T cells sorted from blood. These receptors all stem from a man aged 18 to 30 in good health. CDR3s include the opening cysteine and the closing phenylalanine or tryptophan. Each record gives: D gene, J gene, V gene, clone size, CDR3 DNA, CDR3 protein. A D gene is named only where the DNA matches it firmly. Clone sizes are given selectively: once, few, many, or a class where the clone is expanded.

d_call: -; j_call: TRBJ1-2; v_call: TRBV5-1; clone_size: -; cdr3_nt: TGCGCCAGCAGCTTGGAGGGGAGGAACGAAGGCTACACCTTC; cdr3_aa: CASSLEGRNEGYTF
d_call: -; j_call: TRBJ2-7; v_call: TRBV2; clone_size: -; cdr3_nt: TGTGCCAGCAAGTTGGCCGAATACGAGCAGTACTTC; cdr3_aa: CASKLAEYEQYF
d_call: TRBD2; j_call: TRBJ2-1; v_call: TRBV5-1; clone_size: -; cdr3_nt: TGCGCCAGCAGCCAGCGGGGGGGCCTAGGGATCAATGAGCAGTTCTTC; cdr3_aa: CASSQRGGLGINEQFF
d_call: -; j_call: TRBJ2-5; v_call: TRBV7-2; clone_size: -; cdr3_nt: TGTGCCAGCAGCATAAACCGGGAGACCCAGTACTTC; cdr3_aa: CASSINRETQYF
d_call: -; j_call: TRBJ1-2; v_call: TRBV5-1; clone_size: -; cdr3_nt: TGCGCCAGCAGCTTGGGGCGGTTGGGGGAATATGGCTACACCTTC; cdr3_aa: CASSLGRLGEYGYTF
d_call: -; j_call: TRBJ1-3; v_call: TRBV7-8; clone_size: once; cdr3_nt: TGTGCCAGCAGGGAAATGGCAGCTGGAAACACCATATATTTT; cdr3_aa: CASREMAAGNTIYF
d_call: -; j_call: TRBJ2-7; v_call: TRBV19; clone_size: -; cdr3_nt: TGTGCCAGTAGCCCGGAAGGGCTAGCGTTCTACGAGCAGTACTTC; cdr3_aa: CASSPEGLAFYEQYF
d_call: TRBD2; j_call: TRBJ2-7; v_call: TRBV5-6; clone_size: -; cdr3_nt: TGTGCCAGCAGCTTACGACTAGCCTACGCCGAGCAGTACTTC; cdr3_aa: CASSLRLAYAEQYF
d_call: -; j_call: TRBJ1-2; v_call: TRBV15; clone_size: -; cdr3_nt: TGTGCCACCAGCAGAGGATCTCAGGGGCGAAATTACTATGGCTACACCTTC; cdr3_aa: CATSRGSQGRNYYGYTF
d_call: TRBD2; j_call: TRBJ2-7; v_call: TRBV6-1; clone_size: -; cdr3_nt: TGTGCCAGCAGTGAGAGCGGGAGGTTGTACGAGCAGTACTTC; cdr3_aa: CASSESGRLYEQYF
d_call: TRBD1; j_call: TRBJ1-2; v_call: TRBV7-8; clone_size: -; cdr3_nt: TGTGCCAGCAGCGGGACGGGACAGATGTATGGCTACACCTTC; cdr3_aa: CASSGTGQMYGYTF
d_call: -; j_call: TRBJ1-6; v_call: TRBV7-2; clone_size: -; cdr3_nt: TGTGCCAGCAGCTTAGGAGGGGAACCGGTCACCCTCCACTTT; cdr3_aa: CASSLGGEPVTLHF
d_call: -; j_call: TRBJ1-1; v_call: TRBV5-1; clone_size: -; cdr3_nt: TGCGCCAGCAGCTTAAGTAGGCTAGCAGGGAACACTGAAGCTTTCTTT; cdr3_aa: CASSLSRLAGNTEAFF
d_call: -; j_call: TRBJ2-7; v_call: TRBV13; clone_size: -; cdr3_nt: TGTGCCAGCAGCTCTTTCGGGAACGAGCAGTACTTC; cdr3_aa: CASSSFGNEQYF
d_call: -; j_call: TRBJ2-1; v_call: TRBV7-2; clone_size: -; cdr3_nt: TGTGCCAGCAGCAATGGACTCCAACAGTTCTTC; cdr3_aa: CASSNGLQQFF
d_call: -; j_call: TRBJ2-5; v_call: TRBV6-5; clone_size: -; cdr3_nt: TGTGCCGGCTGTCAGACCCAGTACTTC; cdr3_aa: CAGCQTQYF
d_call: TRBD1; j_call: TRBJ1-1; v_call: TRBV5-1; clone_size: -; cdr3_nt: TGCGCCAGCAGCCCCGGACAGGGTTGGAACACTGAAGCTTTCTTT; cdr3_aa: CASSPGQGWNTEAFF
d_call: TRBD1; j_call: TRBJ2-6; v_call: TRBV9; clone_size: -; cdr3_nt: TGTGCCAGCAGCGTAATGGACAGGAGTTACTCTGGGGCCAACGTCCTGACTTTC; cdr3_aa: CASSVMDRSYSGANVLTF
d_call: -; j_call: TRBJ1-2; v_call: TRBV7-6; clone_size: -; cdr3_nt: TGTGCCAGCAGCCCCGACAGGAACTATGGCTACACCTTC; cdr3_aa: CASSPDRNYGYTF
d_call: -; j_call: TRBJ2-5; v_call: TRBV5-1; clone_size: -; cdr3_nt: TGCGCCAGCAGCTCATCAGGGGCGGGAGAGACCCAGTACTTC; cdr3_aa: CASSSSGAGETQYF
d_call: -; j_call: TRBJ1-1; v_call: TRBV10-1; clone_size: -; cdr3_nt: TGCGCCAGCAGTGAGTCCGGCAGGCCCGAAGCTTTCTTT; cdr3_aa: CASSESGRPEAFF
d_call: TRBD2; j_call: TRBJ2-7; v_call: TRBV2; clone_size: -; cdr3_nt: TGTGCCATGGGACTAGCGGGCTACGAGCAGTACTTC; cdr3_aa: CAMGLAGYEQYF
d_call: -; j_call: TRBJ2-7; v_call: TRBV30; clone_size: -; cdr3_nt: TGTGCCTGGATCGGTAGGGGGTCAACCTACGAGCAGTACTTC; cdr3_aa: CAWIGRGSTYEQYF
d_call: -; j_call: TRBJ2-1; v_call: TRBV7-3; clone_size: -; cdr3_nt: TGTGCCAGCAGCTTAGACAGGAGAGCCTACAATGAGCAGTTCTTC; cdr3_aa: CASSLDRRAYNEQFF
d_call: -; j_call: TRBJ2-1; v_call: TRBV27; clone_size: -; cdr3_nt: TGTGCCAGCAGTTTGGGGCCTAGCTTAGGGAGCTCCTACAATGAGCAGTTCTTC; cdr3_aa: CASSLGPSLGSSYNEQFF
d_call: -; j_call: TRBJ1-5; v_call: TRBV4-1; clone_size: -; cdr3_nt: TGCGCCAGCAGCCAAGTGGGGTTCGGTCAGCCCCAGCATTTT; cdr3_aa: CASSQVGFGQPQHF
d_call: -; j_call: TRBJ1-6; v_call: TRBV4-1; clone_size: -; cdr3_nt: TGCGCCAGCAGCCAAGATAGGGTCGCTTGGGGTCCACCCCTCCACTTT; cdr3_aa: CASSQDRVAWGPPLHF
d_call: -; j_call: TRBJ2-7; v_call: TRBV7-2; clone_size: once; cdr3_nt: TGTGCCAGCAGCCTCGACAGAAGCTCCTACGAGCAGTACTTC; cdr3_aa: CASSLDRSSYEQYF
d_call: TRBD1; j_call: TRBJ2-7; v_call: TRBV6-5; clone_size: once; cdr3_nt: TGTGCCAGCAGCCCTGGTCCCGGACAGGGGCAGTACTTC; cdr3_aa: CASSPGPGQGQYF
d_call: -; j_call: TRBJ1-3; v_call: TRBV9; clone_size: -; cdr3_nt: TGTGCCAGCAGCGTAGACCTACCCGGAAACACCATATATTTT; cdr3_aa: CASSVDLPGNTIYF
d_call: TRBD1; j_call: TRBJ1-1; v_call: TRBV6-5; clone_size: -; cdr3_nt: TGTGCCAGCAGTTACCCGGGACAGGGGACGACTGAAGCTTTCTTT; cdr3_aa: CASSYPGQGTTEAFF
d_call: -; j_call: TRBJ2-5; v_call: TRBV2; clone_size: -; cdr3_nt: TGTGCCAGCAGGGCGAGGGACGTAAAGGAGACCCAGTACTTC; cdr3_aa: CASRARDVKETQYF
d_call: TRBD1; j_call: TRBJ2-3; v_call: TRBV5-1; clone_size: once; cdr3_nt: TGCGCCAGCAGGCCGGCGCAGGGGGCGCGGACAGATACGCAGTATTTT; cdr3_aa: CASRPAQGARTDTQYF
d_call: -; j_call: TRBJ2-5; v_call: TRBV30; clone_size: -; cdr3_nt: TGTGCCTGGAGTGCCACTAGTGGGCCCAAAGAGACCCAGTACTTC; cdr3_aa: CAWSATSGPKETQYF
d_call: TRBD2; j_call: TRBJ2-1; v_call: TRBV18; clone_size: -; cdr3_nt: TGTGCCAGCTCACCGGTAAATAGCGGGGGCAATGAGCAGTTCTTC; cdr3_aa: CASSPVNSGGNEQFF
d_call: TRBD2; j_call: TRBJ2-1; v_call: TRBV4-1; clone_size: -; cdr3_nt: TGCGCCAGCAGCCAAGACCTAGCGGGGATCTACAATGAGCAGTTCTTC; cdr3_aa: CASSQDLAGIYNEQFF
d_call: -; j_call: TRBJ2-1; v_call: TRBV30; clone_size: -; cdr3_nt: TGTGCCTGGAATGAAAGGAGGAATGAGCAGTTCTTC; cdr3_aa: CAWNERRNEQFF
d_call: -; j_call: TRBJ2-7; v_call: TRBV12-2; clone_size: -; cdr3_nt: TGTGCAAGTCGGAACGAGCAGTACTTC; cdr3_aa: CASRNEQYF
d_call: TRBD1; j_call: TRBJ2-2; v_call: TRBV6-6; clone_size: once; cdr3_nt: TGTGCCAGCCAGGGGGCGAACACCGGGGAGCTGTTTTTT; cdr3_aa: CASQGANTGELFF
d_call: -; j_call: TRBJ1-6; v_call: TRBV10-1; clone_size: -; cdr3_nt: TGCGCCAGCAGTGAGGGCTTGAATTCACCCCTCCACTTT; cdr3_aa: CASSEGLNSPLHF
d_call: TRBD1; j_call: TRBJ1-2; v_call: TRBV28; clone_size: once; cdr3_nt: TGTGCCAGCAACACTCCCGGGACAGGGAATGGCTACACCTTC; cdr3_aa: CASNTPGTGNGYTF
d_call: -; j_call: TRBJ2-7; v_call: TRBV27; clone_size: -; cdr3_nt: TGTGCCAGCAGTCTTGGGCCGTCAGTCGTACACGAGCAGTACTTC; cdr3_aa: CASSLGPSVVHEQYF
d_call: TRBD1; j_call: TRBJ1-3; v_call: TRBV5-1; clone_size: -; cdr3_nt: TGCGCCAGCAGCTTAGACAGGGGCTCTGGAAACACCATATATTTT; cdr3_aa: CASSLDRGSGNTIYF
d_call: -; j_call: TRBJ2-7; v_call: TRBV28; clone_size: -; cdr3_nt: TGTGCCAGCAGTTTTTTGGGGCCAGGGACGAACGAGCAGTACTTC; cdr3_aa: CASSFLGPGTNEQYF
d_call: -; j_call: TRBJ2-5; v_call: TRBV15; clone_size: -; cdr3_nt: TGTGCCACCAGCAGAGATCGCCAGCAAGAGACCCAGTACTTC; cdr3_aa: CATSRDRQQETQYF
d_call: -; j_call: TRBJ2-1; v_call: TRBV5-1; clone_size: -; cdr3_nt: TGCGCCAGCAGCTACTCTGGGGGTAGCCCTAAGGCTTACAATGAGCAGTTCTTC; cdr3_aa: CASSYSGGSPKAYNEQFF
d_call: TRBD1; j_call: TRBJ2-7; v_call: TRBV5-4; clone_size: -; cdr3_nt: TGTGCCAGCAGCTTCTCAGGGGGTGGAAACTACGAGCAGTACTTC; cdr3_aa: CASSFSGGGNYEQYF
d_call: -; j_call: TRBJ2-5; v_call: TRBV10-3; clone_size: -; cdr3_nt: TGTGCCATCAGTGAGTGGGGCTCGAAGACCCAGTACTTC; cdr3_aa: CAISEWGSKTQYF
d_call: -; j_call: TRBJ2-7; v_call: TRBV5-6; clone_size: -; cdr3_nt: TGTGCCAGCAGCTTGGGCGGAGAGGGGCCCTACGAGCAGTACTTC; cdr3_aa: CASSLGGEGPYEQYF
d_call: TRBD1; j_call: TRBJ1-1; v_call: TRBV19; clone_size: -; cdr3_nt: TGTGCCAGTATCCTCGGACAGGGCATCATGAACACTGAAGCTTTCTTT; cdr3_aa: CASILGQGIMNTEAFF
d_call: TRBD2; j_call: TRBJ2-7; v_call: TRBV7-2; clone_size: -; cdr3_nt: TGTGCCAGCAGCTTAAGAATTACTAGCGGGTCGTCCTACGAGCAGTACTTC; cdr3_aa: CASSLRITSGSSYEQYF